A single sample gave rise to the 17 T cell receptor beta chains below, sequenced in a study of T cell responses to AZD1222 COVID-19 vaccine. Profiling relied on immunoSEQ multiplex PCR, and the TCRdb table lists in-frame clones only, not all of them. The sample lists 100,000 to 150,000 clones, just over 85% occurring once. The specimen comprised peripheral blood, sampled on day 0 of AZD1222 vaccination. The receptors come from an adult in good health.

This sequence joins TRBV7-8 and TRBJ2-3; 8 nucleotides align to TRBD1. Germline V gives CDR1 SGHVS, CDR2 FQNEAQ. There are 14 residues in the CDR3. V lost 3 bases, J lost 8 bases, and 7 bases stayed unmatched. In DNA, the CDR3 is TGTGCCAGCAGCTTGGGACAGGCCCGTGGTACGCAGTATTTT. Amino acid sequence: CASSLGQARGTQYF.

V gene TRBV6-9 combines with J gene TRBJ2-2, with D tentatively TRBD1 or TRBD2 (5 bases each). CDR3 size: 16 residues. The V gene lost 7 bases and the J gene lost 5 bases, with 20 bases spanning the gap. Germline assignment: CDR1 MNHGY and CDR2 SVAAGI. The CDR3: CASNPDWDLKTGELFF. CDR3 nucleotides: TGTGCCAGCAACCCGGATTGGGACCTTAAAACCGGGGAGCTGTTTTTT.

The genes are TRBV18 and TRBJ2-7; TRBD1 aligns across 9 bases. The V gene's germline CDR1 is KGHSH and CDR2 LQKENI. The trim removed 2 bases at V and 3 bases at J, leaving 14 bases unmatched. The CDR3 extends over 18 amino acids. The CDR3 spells CASSPSSPGTGGFYEQYF. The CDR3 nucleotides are TGTGCCAGCTCACCAAGTTCCCCCGGTACAGGGGGCTTCTACGAGCAGTACTTC.

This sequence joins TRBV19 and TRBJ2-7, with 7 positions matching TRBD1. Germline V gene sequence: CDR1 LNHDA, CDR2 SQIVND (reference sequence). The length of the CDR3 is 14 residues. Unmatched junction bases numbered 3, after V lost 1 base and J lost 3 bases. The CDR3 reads CASSIGQGVYEQYF. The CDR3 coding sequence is TGTGCCAGTAGTATAGGACAGGGTGTCTACGAGCAGTACTTC.

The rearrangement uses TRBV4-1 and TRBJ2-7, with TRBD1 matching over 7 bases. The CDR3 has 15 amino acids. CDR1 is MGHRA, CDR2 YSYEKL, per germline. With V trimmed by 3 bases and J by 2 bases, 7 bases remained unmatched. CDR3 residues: CASSQEDRTTYEQYF. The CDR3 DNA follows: TGCGCCAGCAGCCAGGAGGACAGGACGACCTACGAGCAGTACTTC.

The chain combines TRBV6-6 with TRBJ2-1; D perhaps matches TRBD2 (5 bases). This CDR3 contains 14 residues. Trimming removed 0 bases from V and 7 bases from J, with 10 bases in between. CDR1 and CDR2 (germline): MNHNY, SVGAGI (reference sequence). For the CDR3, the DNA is TGTGCCAGCAGTTACTCTGCTAGCCCAAATGAGCAGTTCTTC. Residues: CASSYSASPNEQFF.

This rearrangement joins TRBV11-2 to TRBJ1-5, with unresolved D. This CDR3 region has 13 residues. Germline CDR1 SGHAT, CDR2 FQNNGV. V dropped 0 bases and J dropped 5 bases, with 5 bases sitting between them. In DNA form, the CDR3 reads TGTGCCAGCAGCTTAGATAGGGATCAGCCCCAGCATTTT. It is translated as CASSLDRDQPQHF.

For the CDR3, the DNA is TGCGCCAGCAGCTTGGACAGGGTTTTCAATTCACCCCTCCACTTT. Translated, it gives CASSLDRVFNSPLHF. The chain is built from TRBV5-1 and TRBJ1-6, with a tentative D call TRBD1 (6 bases). This CDR3 has 15 amino acids. CDR1 is SGHRS, CDR2 YFSETQ, per germline. Trimming removed 0 bases from V and 7 bases from J, with 11 bases in between. Complete variable domain (other parts from reference TRBV5-1 and TRBJ1-6): KAGVTQTPRYLIKTRGQQVTLSCSPISGHRSVSWYQQTPGQGLQFLFEYFSETQRNKGNFPGRFSGRQFSNSRSEMNVSTLELGDSALYLCASSLDRVFNSPLHFGNGTRLTVT.

DNA of the CDR3: TGTGCCAGCAGCCTTTCCGGGGGAGCAGATACGCAGTATTTT. Protein sequence: CASSLSGGADTQYF. This chain links TRBV11-3 with TRBJ2-3, with D possibly TRBD2 on 6 matching bases. Germline CDR1 reads SGHNT; CDR2 reads YENEEA. CDR3 size: 14 residues. Trimming shortened V by 5 bases and J by 4 bases, and 13 bases separated the two germline ends.

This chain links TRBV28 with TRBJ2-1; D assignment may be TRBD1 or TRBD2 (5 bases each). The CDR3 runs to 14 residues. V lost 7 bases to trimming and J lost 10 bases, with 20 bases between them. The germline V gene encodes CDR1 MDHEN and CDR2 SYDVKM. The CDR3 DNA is TGTGCCAGCAAGACTCCGGGACGCACCAAGGAGCAGTTCTTC. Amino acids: CASKTPGRTKEQFF.

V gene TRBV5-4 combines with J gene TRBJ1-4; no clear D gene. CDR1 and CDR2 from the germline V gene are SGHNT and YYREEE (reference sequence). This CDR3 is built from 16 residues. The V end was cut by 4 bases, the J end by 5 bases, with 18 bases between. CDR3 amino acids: CASSLWGTKKNEKLFF. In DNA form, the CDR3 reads TGTGCCAGCAGCCTCTGGGGAACAAAGAAAAATGAAAAACTGTTTTTT.

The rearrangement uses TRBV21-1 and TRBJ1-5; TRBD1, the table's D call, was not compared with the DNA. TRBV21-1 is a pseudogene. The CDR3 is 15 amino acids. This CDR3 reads CASSNHRGPDQPQHF. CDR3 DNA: TGTGCCAGCAGCAACCACAGGGGTCCCGATCAGCCCCAGCATTTT.

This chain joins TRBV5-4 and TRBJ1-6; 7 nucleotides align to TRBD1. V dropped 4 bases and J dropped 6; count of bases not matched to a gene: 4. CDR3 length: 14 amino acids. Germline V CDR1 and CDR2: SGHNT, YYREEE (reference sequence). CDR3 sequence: CASSQTGFNSPLHF. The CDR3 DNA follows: TGTGCCAGCAGCCAGACAGGGTTTAATTCACCCCTCCACTTT.

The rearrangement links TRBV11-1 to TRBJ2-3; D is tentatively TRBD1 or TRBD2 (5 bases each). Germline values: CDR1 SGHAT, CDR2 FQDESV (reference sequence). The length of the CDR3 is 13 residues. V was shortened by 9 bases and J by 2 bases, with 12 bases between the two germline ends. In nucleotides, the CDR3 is TGTGCCAGTATGGGACGTAACACAGATACGCAGTATTTT. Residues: CASMGRNTDTQYF.

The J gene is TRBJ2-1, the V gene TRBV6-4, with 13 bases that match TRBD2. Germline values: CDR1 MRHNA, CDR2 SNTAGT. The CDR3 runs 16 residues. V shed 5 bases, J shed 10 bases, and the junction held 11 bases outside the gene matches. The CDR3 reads CASSRTSGGLGREQFF. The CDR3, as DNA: TGTGCCAGCAGTCGGACTAGCGGGGGCCTTGGACGGGAGCAGTTCTTC.

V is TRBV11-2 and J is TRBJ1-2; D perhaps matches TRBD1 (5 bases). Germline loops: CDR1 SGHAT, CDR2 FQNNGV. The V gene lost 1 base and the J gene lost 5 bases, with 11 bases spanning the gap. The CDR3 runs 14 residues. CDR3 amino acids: CASSLAPGLYGYTF. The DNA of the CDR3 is TGTGCCAGCAGCTTAGCCCCGGGACTTTATGGCTACACCTTC.

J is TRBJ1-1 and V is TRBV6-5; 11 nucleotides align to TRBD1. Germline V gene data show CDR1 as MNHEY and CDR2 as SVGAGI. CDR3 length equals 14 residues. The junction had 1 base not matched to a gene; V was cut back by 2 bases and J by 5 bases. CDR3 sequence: CASSYGQGATEAFF. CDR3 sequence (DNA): TGTGCCAGCAGTTACGGACAGGGGGCAACTGAAGCTTTCTTT.